This entry features one T cell receptor beta chain sequence. The data belong to a study of CD8 T cells in Susac syndrome. cDNA came from about 0.5 to 1 ug RNA primed by random hexamers. TCRdb ran MiXCR on the immunoSEQ multiplex PCR reads and lists one entry per CDR3 protein. The repertoire holds fewer than 350,000 distinct CDR3 sequences, approximately 91% seen once, with approximately 0.18% in the top ten. Sequencing was performed on CD8+ T cells from PBMCs. The receptor's source is a human donor with multiple sclerosis.

The CDR3 spells CASSSMGGEQYF. As DNA, the CDR3 is TGTGCCAGCAGCTCAATGGGTGGCGAGCAGTACTTC. This chain connects TRBV11-2 to TRBJ2-7, with D unclear. Germline V CDR1 and CDR2: SGHAT, FQNNGV. Between the trimmed V and J ends, which lost 4 bases and 6 bases, there was a span of 10 bases. This CDR3 contains 12 residues.